Described below is a single T cell receptor beta chain sequence and its context. Profiling relied on immunoSEQ multiplex PCR, and the TCRdb table lists in-frame clones only, not all of them. Of roughly 66,000 clones listed, just under 95% are singletons. These data originate in a study of Tregs in tolerant kidney transplant recipients. The CDR3 runs 13 residues. Germline assignment: CDR1 SQVTM and CDR2 ANQGSEA. The ends were cut back, 6 bases at V and 3 bases at J, with 15 bases in the middle. The receptor's source is a human donor who received a combined kidney and bone marrow transplant. V usage is TRBV29-1 and J usage is TRBJ2-7; TRBD1 might be the D (5 bases). Sequencing was performed on CD8+ T cells from blood, taken before the transplant. In nucleotides, the CDR3 is TGCAGCGTCGCCCAACCTGACAGCTACGAGCAGTACTTC. Encoded protein: CSVAQPDSYEQYF.